This T cell receptor (beta chain) was sequenced for a study of blood T cell repertoires in COVID-19 (dated by TCRdb to about 2020). Turning to the overall study: Samples covering the acute and convalescent phases of COVID-19 were provided by collaborators in the United States, Italy and Spain. The material from the prospective study consisted of cDNA or gDNA derived from T cells, B-cell-depleted T cells, or PBMCs. Deeply sampled blood TCRbeta repertoires from subjects exposed to, actively infected with, or recovered from COVID-19 were included in the dataset. The repertoires were made available in a free public database intended to serve as a resource for research on the immune response to SARS-CoV-2. Samples were obtained from the ongoing ImmuneRACE study (first 160 participants) and from over 1,000 subjects provided by 6 global collaborators. The sample metadata nearly always contained a de-identified subject ID, COVID-19 status, age in years and sex. Where HLA class I and class II types were available, the types were taken from metadata supplied by the sample provider, not from assay-based typing.

Each collaborating institution followed its own protocols to collect whole blood in K2EDTA tubes. For TCRbeta analysis, collaborator samples were shipped as frozen whole blood, as isolated PBMCs, or as DNA extracted from either sample type. What the study reported, not specific to this receptor: Clinical and demographic metadata were provided uncurated, with the amount varying by source and participant.

About this clone itself: Which antigen it targets is not known. Base qualities are missing; no much larger clone stands one base away.

TCRbeta CDR3 regions were amplified from genomic DNA using the immunoSEQ Assay, a bias-controlled multiplex PCR. In the original analysis: Within the assay, amplification of reference gene primers was used to estimate how many nucleated cells each sample contained. To quantify the absolute abundance of each unique TCRbeta CDR3 rearrangement, sequence reads were collapsed and filtered. For each sample, productive Simpson clonality was calculated as the square root of Simpson's diversity index over productive rearrangements. TCRdb stores this immuneACCESS table with in-frame sequences only. Part of the clones is absent; in the studies checked, under half of the shortfall reflects unresolved V genes, and no reason is known for the rest. That table is the source of V, J and clone size, and D and trimming were worked out from the DNA. The sample data list 45,000 to 65,000 clones, and 75% to 85% of these were observed just once. The ten largest make up about a sixth of the sample.

The clonotype comes from a man between 40 and 49 years old with acute or convalescent COVID-19. The specimen sequenced was peripheral blood.

The CDR3 region has the sequence CASSLGPGTANGYTF. Read as DNA, the sequence is TGTGCCAGCAGCTTAGGCCCCGGGACAGCTAATGGCTACACCTTC. The sequence links TRBV7-9 to TRBJ1-2, with 7 bases matching TRBD1. Here V drops 1 base and J drops 6 bases, and the junction holds 8 bases not matched to any gene. Sequences SEHNR (CDR1) and FQNEAQ (CDR2) are obtained from the germline V gene (reference sequence). Measured from the cysteine to the phenylalanine, the CDR3 is 15 residues long. Only the CDR3 region is kept as DNA, spanning 45 bases read in frame from base 1. Extended through the reference TRBV7-9 and TRBJ1-2 proteins, this CDR3 yields the full variable domain: DTGVSQNPRHKITKRGQNVTFRCDPISEHNRLYWYRQTLGQGPEFLTYFQNEAQLEKSRLLSDRFSAERPKGSFSTLEIQRTEQGDSAMYLCASSLGPGTANGYTFGSGTRLTVV.